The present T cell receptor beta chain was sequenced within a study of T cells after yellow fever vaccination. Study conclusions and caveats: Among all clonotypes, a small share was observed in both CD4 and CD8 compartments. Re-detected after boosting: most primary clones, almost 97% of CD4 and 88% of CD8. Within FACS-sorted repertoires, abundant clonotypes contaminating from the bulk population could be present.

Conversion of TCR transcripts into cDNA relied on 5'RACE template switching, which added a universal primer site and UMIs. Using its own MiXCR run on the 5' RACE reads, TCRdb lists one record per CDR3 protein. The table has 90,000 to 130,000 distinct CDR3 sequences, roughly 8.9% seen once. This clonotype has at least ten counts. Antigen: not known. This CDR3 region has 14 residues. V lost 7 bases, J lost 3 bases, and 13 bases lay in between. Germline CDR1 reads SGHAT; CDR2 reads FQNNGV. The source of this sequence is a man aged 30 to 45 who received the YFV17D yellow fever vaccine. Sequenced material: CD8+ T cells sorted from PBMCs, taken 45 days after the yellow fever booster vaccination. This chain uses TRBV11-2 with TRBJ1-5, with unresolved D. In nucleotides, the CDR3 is TGTGCCAGCAACGACGGATTGATCAATCAGCCCCAGCATTTT. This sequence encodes CASNDGLINQPQHF.